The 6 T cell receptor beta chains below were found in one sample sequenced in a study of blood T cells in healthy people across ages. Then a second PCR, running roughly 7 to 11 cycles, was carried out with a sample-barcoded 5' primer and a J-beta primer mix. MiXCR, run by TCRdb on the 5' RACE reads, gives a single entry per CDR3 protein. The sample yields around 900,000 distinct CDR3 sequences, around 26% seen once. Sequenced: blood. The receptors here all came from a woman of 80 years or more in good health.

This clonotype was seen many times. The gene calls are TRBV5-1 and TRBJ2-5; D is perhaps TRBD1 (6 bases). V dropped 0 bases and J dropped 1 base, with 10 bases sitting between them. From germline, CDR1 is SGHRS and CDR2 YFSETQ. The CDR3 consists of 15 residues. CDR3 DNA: TGCGCCAGCAGCTTGGTAACAGGGACCCAAGAGACCCAGTACTTC. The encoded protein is CASSLVTGTQETQYF. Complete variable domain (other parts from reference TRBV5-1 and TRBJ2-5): KAGVTQTPRYLIKTRGQQVTLSCSPISGHRSVSWYQQTPGQGLQFLFEYFSETQRNKGNFPGRFSGRQFSNSRSEMNVSTLELGDSALYLCASSLVTGTQETQYFGPGTRLLVL.

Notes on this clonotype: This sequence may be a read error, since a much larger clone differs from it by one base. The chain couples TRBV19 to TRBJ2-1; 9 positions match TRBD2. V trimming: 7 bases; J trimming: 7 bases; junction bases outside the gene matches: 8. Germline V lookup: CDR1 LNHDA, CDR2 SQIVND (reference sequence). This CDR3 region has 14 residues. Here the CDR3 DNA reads TGTGCCAGTAAGCAGCGGGGGGCGGGGAATGAGCAGTTCTTC. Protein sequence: CASKQRGAGNEQFF.

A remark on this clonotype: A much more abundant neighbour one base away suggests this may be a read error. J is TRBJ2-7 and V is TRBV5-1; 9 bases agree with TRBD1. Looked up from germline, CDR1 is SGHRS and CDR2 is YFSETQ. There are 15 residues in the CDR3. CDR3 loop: CAGSSGQGGIYEQYF. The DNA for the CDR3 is TGCGCCGGCAGCTCGGGACAGGGTGGGATCTACGAGCAGTACTTC.

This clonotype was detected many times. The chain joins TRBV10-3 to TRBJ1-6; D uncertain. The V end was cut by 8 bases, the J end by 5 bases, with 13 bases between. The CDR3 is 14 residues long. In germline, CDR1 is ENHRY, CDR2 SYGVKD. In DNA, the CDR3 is TGTGCCATCCGGGAGGGCATCAATAATTCACCCCTCCACTTT. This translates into CAIREGINNSPLHF.

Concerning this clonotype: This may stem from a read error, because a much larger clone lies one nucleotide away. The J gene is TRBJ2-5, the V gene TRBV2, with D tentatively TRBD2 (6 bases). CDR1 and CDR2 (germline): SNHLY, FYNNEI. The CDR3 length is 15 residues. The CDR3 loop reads CASSSPGGLQGTQYF. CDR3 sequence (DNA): TGTGCCAGCAGTAGCCCTGGAGGGTTACAAGGGACCCAGTACTTC.

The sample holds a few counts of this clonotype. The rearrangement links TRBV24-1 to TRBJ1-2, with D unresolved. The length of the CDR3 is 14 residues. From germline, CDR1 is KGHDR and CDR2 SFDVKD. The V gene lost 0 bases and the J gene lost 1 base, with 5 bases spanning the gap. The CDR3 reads CATSDLAGNYGYTF. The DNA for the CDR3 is TGTGCCACCAGTGATTTGGCGGGTAACTATGGCTACACCTTC.